This T cell receptor (beta chain) was identified in a study of OX40 agonist ivuxolimab in advanced cancers. For the study at large: Patients were dosed with the agonistic anti-OX40 (CD134) antibody ivuxolimab. Every patient in dose escalation had hepatocellular carcinoma, melanoma, renal cell or head and neck cancer.

No patient had autoimmune disease or received systemic immunosuppression. J lost 5 bases, V lost 6 bases, and 8 bases had no gene match. The CDR3 covers 14 residues. The germline gives CDR1 KGHSH, CDR2 LQKENI. Some clones are missing from TCRdb's copy, which holds only in-frame ones; the method was immunoSEQ multiplex PCR. The repertoire holds fewer than 6,000 clones, over 55% seen once, with 63% in the top ten. The starting material was CD4+ or CD8+ T cells sorted from blood, obtained in a trial of the OX40 agonist ivuxolimab. The clonotype was recovered from an adult with an advanced solid tumor such as melanoma, head and neck, liver or kidney cancer. The J gene is TRBJ2-7, the V gene TRBV18; TRBD1 agrees at 9 bases. The CDR3 protein is CASSPGTGSNEQYF. In DNA, the CDR3 is TGTGCCAGCTCCCCCGGGACAGGGAGCAACGAGCAGTACTTC. Together with reference TRBV18 and TRBJ2-7, the CDR3 gives the full variable domain: NAGVMQNPRHLVRRRGQEARLRCSPMKGHSHVYWYRQLPEEGLKFMVYLQKENIIDESGMPKERFSAEFPKEGPSILRIQQVVRGDSAAYFCASSPGTGSNEQYFGPGTRLTVT.